This T cell receptor beta chain emerged from a study of cytomegalovirus exposure and HLA in healthy donors. Study conclusions and caveats: Most TCRs appeared rarely, but some public TCRs recurred in many donors. Across HLA loci, a later analysis found differing TCR association rates, with DRB1 most and HLA-C fewest.

The primer mix had 60 Vbeta and 13 Jbeta primers. Produced via immunoSEQ multiplex PCR; TCRdb's table is partial and in-frame only. In the table there are 150,000 or so clones, 75% to 85% of which are singletons. V was cut by 2 bases and J by 6 bases, with 11 bases left in between. Germline CDR1 and CDR2: MNHEY and SMNVEV (reference sequence). The CDR3 covers 14 residues. Notes on this clone: Its antigen is unknown.

Sequenced input: PBMCs. The V call is TRBV27, the J call TRBJ2-1; maybe TRBD2 (6 bases). This sequence originates from a woman between 40 and 50 years old in good health and CMV-seropositive. The CDR3 coding sequence is TGTGCCAGCAGTTTAATAGCGGAGATCAATGAGCAGTTCTTC. Its protein is CASSLIAEINEQFF.